This TCR beta chain was sequenced during a study of OX40 agonist ivuxolimab in advanced cancers. In terms of the full investigation: Ivuxolimab was an agonistic, fully human IgG2 monoclonal antibody directed against OX40 (CD134), a costimulatory receptor. Patients were allowed to have had prior anti-PD-1, anti-PD-L1 or anti-CTLA-4 therapy, and 30% to 40% of the dose-escalation patients had previously received checkpoint inhibitors. Peripheral TCRbeta sequencing aimed to test whether ivuxolimab altered TCR sequence diversity and caused clonal T-cell expansion. Three dose-escalation patients achieved partial responses, one with hepatocellular carcinoma and two with cutaneous melanoma. The dose-escalation cohort was approximately 83% male with a mean age of approximately 60 years, ranging from 23 to 79. Intravenous ivuxolimab was administered to patients every 2 weeks at six dose levels: 0.01, 0.1, 0.3, 1.5, 3 and 10 mg/kg. Of the approximately 50 dose-escalation patients, hepatocellular carcinoma was present in approximately 20, melanoma in some 15, renal cell carcinoma in 9 and head and neck cancer in 9. The paper reports the monotherapy dose-escalation portion (N of about 51 patients) of the phase I ivuxolimab trial.

V is cut by 2 bases and J by 5 bases, and the space between the germline ends is 15 bases. The CDR3 runs 15 amino acids, cysteine and phenylalanine included. Just the 45-base CDR3 DNA is kept, in frame starting at base 1. CDR1 and CDR2 are drawn from the germline V gene (reference sequence): SEHNR, FQNEAQ. This clone was observed once. Its cognate antigen has yet to be identified. No per-base quality is available; no much larger clone lies one base away. The full study reports these points: The antigen specificity of the peripheral T cells that underwent clonal expansion was not determined. In the 0.1-3.0 mg/kg groups, partial responders were among the patients with the lowest normalized peripheral clonal expansion, particularly in CD8+ T cells. At doses of 0.1 to 3.0 mg/kg, clonal expansion of both CD4+ and CD8+ blood T cells was observed from baseline to week 6. On average, CD8+ T cells showed more expanded clones than CD4+ T cells after ivuxolimab. Low levels of normalized T-cell clonal expansion were also shown by some nonresponding patients.

Patients with autoimmune disease history or receiving systemic immunosuppression were excluded from the trial. Peripheral blood for TCR sequencing was collected from all dose cohorts at baseline, on cycle 4 day 1, and on cycle 7 day 1. The samples were taken from a phase I, first-in-human, multicenter, open-label dose-escalation trial of ivuxolimab. Adults with locally advanced or metastatic head and neck squamous cell, hepatocellular, melanoma or renal cell carcinoma were enrolled in the trial. CD4+ and CD8+ T cells were sorted separately from peripheral blood before TCR sequencing. Genomic DNA was extracted from sorted cells for sequencing of the TCRbeta CDR3 region. The immunoSEQ Assay was used for sequencing of TCRbeta CDR3 regions. TCRdb took this table from immuneACCESS and kept in-frame rearrangements with V and J called. Such tables lack part of the clones; where checked against another copy, unresolved V genes explain under half of the gap, and the rest is unexplained. The sample table records tens of thousands of clones; roughly 82% of these occur just once. Around 12% of the sample rests with the top ten.

The sequence joins TRBV7-9 to TRBJ2-5; TRBD2 could be the D gene, as 7 bases match. The sequencing used CD4+ or CD8+ T cells sorted from blood, collected in a trial of the OX40 agonist ivuxolimab. The receptor was isolated from an adult with an advanced solid tumor such as melanoma, head and neck, liver or kidney cancer. The CDR3 region: CASSLLRGGLETQYF. The bases are TGTGCCAGCAGCTTATTAAGGGGGGGCCTGGAGACCCAGTACTTC.